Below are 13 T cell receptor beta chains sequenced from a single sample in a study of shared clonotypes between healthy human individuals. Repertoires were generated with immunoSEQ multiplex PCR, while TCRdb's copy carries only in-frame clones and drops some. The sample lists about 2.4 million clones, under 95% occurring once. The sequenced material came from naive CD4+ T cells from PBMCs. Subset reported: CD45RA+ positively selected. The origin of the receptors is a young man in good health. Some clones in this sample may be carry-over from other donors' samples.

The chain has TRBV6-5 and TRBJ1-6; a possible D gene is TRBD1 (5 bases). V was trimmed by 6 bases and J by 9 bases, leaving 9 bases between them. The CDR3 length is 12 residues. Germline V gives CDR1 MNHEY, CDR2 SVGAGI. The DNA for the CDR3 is TGTGCCAGCAGACGTGGGGGTTCACCCCTCCACTTT. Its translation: CASRRGGSPLHF.

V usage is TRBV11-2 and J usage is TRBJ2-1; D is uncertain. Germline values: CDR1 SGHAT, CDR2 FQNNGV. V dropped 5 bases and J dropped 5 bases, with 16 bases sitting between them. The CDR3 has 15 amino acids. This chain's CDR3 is CASSRYIAVNNEQFF. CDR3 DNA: TGTGCCAGCAGCCGATACATCGCGGTAAACAATGAGCAGTTCTTC.

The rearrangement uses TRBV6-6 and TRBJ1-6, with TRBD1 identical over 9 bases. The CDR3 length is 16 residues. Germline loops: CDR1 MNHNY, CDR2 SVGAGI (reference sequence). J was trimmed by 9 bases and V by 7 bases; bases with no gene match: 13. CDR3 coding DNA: TGTGCCAGCACCTCCTCCGCGGGACAGGGTGGTTCACCCCTCCACTTT. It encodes CASTSSAGQGGSPLHF.

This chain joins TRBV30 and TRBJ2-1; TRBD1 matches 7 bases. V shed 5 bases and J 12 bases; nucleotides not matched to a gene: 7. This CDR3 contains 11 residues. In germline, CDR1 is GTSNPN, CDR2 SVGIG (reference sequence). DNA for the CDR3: TGTGCCTGGGTACAGACAGGGAGGCAGTTCTTC. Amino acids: CAWVQTGRQFF.

CDR3 sequence: CASSNAAGGATNEKLFF. The CDR3 nucleotides are TGTGCCAGCAGTAACGCCGCAGGGGGCGCGACTAATGAAAAACTGTTTTTT. J is TRBJ1-4 and V is TRBV9; TRBD1 agrees at 8 bases. V dropped 5 bases and J dropped 2; count of bases not matched to a gene: 11. Germline CDR1 is SGDLS and CDR2 is YYNGEE. The CDR3 spans 17 residues.

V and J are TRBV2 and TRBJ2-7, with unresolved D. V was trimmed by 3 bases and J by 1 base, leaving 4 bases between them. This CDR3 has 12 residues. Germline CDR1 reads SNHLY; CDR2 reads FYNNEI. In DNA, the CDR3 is TGTGCCAGCAGTGACAGATCCTACGAGCAGTACTTC. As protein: CASSDRSYEQYF.

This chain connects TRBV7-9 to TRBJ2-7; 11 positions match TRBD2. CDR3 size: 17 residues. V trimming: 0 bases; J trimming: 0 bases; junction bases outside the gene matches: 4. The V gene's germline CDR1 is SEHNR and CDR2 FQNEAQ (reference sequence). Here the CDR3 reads CASSLAATSGDSYEQYF. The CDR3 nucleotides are TGTGCCAGCAGCTTAGCAGCGACTAGCGGGGACTCCTACGAGCAGTACTTC.

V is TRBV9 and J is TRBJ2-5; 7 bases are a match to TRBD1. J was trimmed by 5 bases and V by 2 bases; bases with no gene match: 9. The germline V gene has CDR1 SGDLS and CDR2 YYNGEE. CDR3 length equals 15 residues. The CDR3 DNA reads TGTGCCAGCAGCGTCCGACAGGGAGATAAGGAGACCCAGTACTTC. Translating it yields CASSVRQGDKETQYF.

In nucleotides, the CDR3 is TGTGCCAGCAGCTTGGCCGGGACAAACTACGAGCAGTACTTC. It specifies CASSLAGTNYEQYF. The rearrangement uses TRBV5-5 and TRBJ2-7; D might be TRBD1 (6 bases). Germline CDR1 is SGHKS and CDR2 is YYEKEE (reference sequence). CDR3 size: 14 residues. V was shortened by 0 bases and J by 3 bases, with 10 bases between the two germline ends.

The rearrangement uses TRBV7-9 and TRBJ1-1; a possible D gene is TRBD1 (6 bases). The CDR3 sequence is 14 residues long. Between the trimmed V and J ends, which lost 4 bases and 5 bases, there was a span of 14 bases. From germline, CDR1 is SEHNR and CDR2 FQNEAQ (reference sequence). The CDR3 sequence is CASSSYQGNTEAFF. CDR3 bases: TGTGCCAGCAGCTCTTACCAGGGGAATACTGAAGCTTTCTTT.

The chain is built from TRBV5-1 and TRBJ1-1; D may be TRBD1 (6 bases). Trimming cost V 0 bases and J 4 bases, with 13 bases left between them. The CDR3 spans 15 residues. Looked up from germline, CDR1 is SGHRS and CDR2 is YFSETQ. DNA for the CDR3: TGCGCCAGCAGCTTGGGACAGGCTTCAGGCACTGAAGCTTTCTTT. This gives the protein CASSLGQASGTEAFF.

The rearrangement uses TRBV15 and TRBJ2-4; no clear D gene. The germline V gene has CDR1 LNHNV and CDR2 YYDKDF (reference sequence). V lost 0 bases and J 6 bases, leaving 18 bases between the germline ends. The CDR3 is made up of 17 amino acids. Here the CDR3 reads CATSRDYSQRWGNIQYF. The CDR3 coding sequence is TGTGCCACCAGCAGAGACTACTCACAGAGATGGGGAAACATTCAGTACTTC.

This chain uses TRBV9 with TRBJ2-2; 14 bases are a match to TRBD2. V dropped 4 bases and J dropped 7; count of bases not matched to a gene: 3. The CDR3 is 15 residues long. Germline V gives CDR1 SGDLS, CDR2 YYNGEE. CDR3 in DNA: TGTGCCAGCAGCTCCGGGACTAGCGGGAGCGGGGAGCTGTTTTTT. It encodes CASSSGTSGSGELFF. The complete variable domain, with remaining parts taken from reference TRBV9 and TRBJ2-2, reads DSGVTQTPKHLITATGQRVTLRCSPRSGDLSVYWYQQSLDQGLQFLIQYYNGEERAKGNILERFSAQQFPDLHSELNLSSLELGDSALYFCASSSGTSGSGELFFGEGSRLTVL.